One T cell receptor (beta chain) is described in this entry. Sequenced by immunoSEQ multiplex PCR; TCRdb stores in-frame clones only, minus some. The data show about 130,000 clones, with about 90% seen just once and 2% to 2.5% held by the top ten. The data stem from a study of control samples from healthy donors and cancer patients. The sample comprised blood. The receptor's source is a woman aged 50 to 60 in good health.

The CDR3 DNA follows: TGCGCCAGCAGCCCCGGACAGGGGGCGACGGCTGGCTACACCTTC. Protein product: CASSPGQGATAGYTF. The rearrangement joins TRBV5-1 to TRBJ1-2; 11 bases are a match to TRBD1. This CDR3 is 15 amino acids long. Losses at the gene ends were 4 bases for V and 7 bases for J; bases not matched to a gene: 9. CDR1 is SGHRS, CDR2 YFSETQ, per germline. Full variable domain (outside the CDR3, taken from reference TRBV5-1 and TRBJ1-2): KAGVTQTPRYLIKTRGQQVTLSCSPISGHRSVSWYQQTPGQGLQFLFEYFSETQRNKGNFPGRFSGRQFSNSRSEMNVSTLELGDSALYLCASSPGQGATAGYTFGSGTRLTVV.